This T cell receptor (beta chain) was profiled in a study of cytomegalovirus exposure and HLA in healthy donors. A multiplex PCR was run with 60 Vbeta primers and 13 Jbeta primers. TCRdb's copy holds only in-frame clones and misses some; the assay was immunoSEQ multiplex PCR. The table includes about 120,000 clones, 80% to 85% detected once. The V and J ends lost 5 bases and 2 bases, in that order; junction bases with no gene match: 3. Germline CDR1 reads SGHVS; CDR2 reads FNYEAQ. This CDR3 is built from 15 residues. Study-wide results and caveats: In a later analysis, HLA-associated beta chains showed higher expansion and lower generation probabilities than comparable chains. The listing of 150 to 200 TCR beta chains classed them as cytomegalovirus-associated.

Only one count was recorded for this clone. No antigen is known for it. The sample consisted of PBMCs. This TCR came from a woman in her twenties or thirties in good health and CMV-seronegative. The rearrangement links TRBV7-6 to TRBJ2-1; 10 nucleotides line up with TRBD2. CDR3 loop: CASSPTSGAYNEQFF. DNA for the CDR3: TGTGCCAGCAGCCCTACTAGCGGGGCCTACAATGAGCAGTTCTTC.